This passage covers 8 T cell receptor beta chains from one sample sequenced in a study of blood T cell repertoires in COVID-19. Method: immunoSEQ multiplex PCR; TCRdb's copy keeps in-frame clones and lacks some. Of roughly 300,000 clones listed, about 93% are singletons. Sequencing used peripheral blood. The receptors here all came from a young woman with COVID-19, enrolled during active disease.

The rearrangement links TRBV7-3 to TRBJ2-3; 7 nucleotides align to TRBD2. Per the germline V gene, CDR1 is SGHTA and CDR2 is FQGTGA. The J segment lost 6 bases and the V segment lost 4 bases, leaving 16 bases of the junction unmatched. The CDR3 extends over 17 amino acids. CDR3 bases: TGTGCCAGCAGCTCTACCCCTGCGGGAGATACTCGCGATACGCAGTATTTT. Translating it yields CASSSTPAGDTRDTQYF.

This chain joins TRBV4-2 and TRBJ2-7; TRBD2 matches 13 bases. This CDR3 is built from 16 residues. Per the germline V gene, CDR1 is LGHNA and CDR2 is YNFKEQ. With 3 bases clipped from V and 2 bases from J, the junction kept 4 bases outside the gene matches. CDR3 amino acids: CASSQGLAGRTYEQYF. CDR3 sequence (DNA): TGTGCCAGCAGCCAGGGACTAGCGGGACGTACCTACGAGCAGTACTTC.

The chain carries TRBV30 and TRBJ1-6; D possibly corresponds to TRBD1 (6 bases). Germline CDR1 and CDR2: GTSNPN and SVGIG (reference sequence). Between the trimmed V and J ends, which lost 0 bases and 11 bases, there was a span of 17 bases. The CDR3 spans 15 residues. The CDR3 DNA reads TGTGCCTGGAGTGTTCGGGGGGACACGGCGGCACCCCTCCACTTT. It codes for CAWSVRGDTAAPLHF.

The CDR3 DNA follows: TGTGCAAGTCGCTTAGCTTTCGTGCAGGCGTCGAGAGAGACCCAGTACTTC. Encoded protein: CASRLAFVQASRETQYF. This sequence joins TRBV12-2 and TRBJ2-5; the table names TRBD1, a call not compared with the DNA. TRBV12-2 is listed as a pseudogene. This CDR3 is 17 amino acids long.

This rearrangement joins TRBV4-1 to TRBJ1-4; D is unclear. The CDR3 has 16 amino acids. Trimming cost V 4 bases and J 0 bases, with 12 bases left between them. Germline assignment: CDR1 MGHRA and CDR2 YSYEKL. The CDR3: CASSRHEGATNEKLFF. In DNA form, the CDR3 reads TGCGCCAGCAGCCGCCACGAGGGCGCAACTAATGAAAAACTGTTTTTT.

V gene TRBV9 combines with J gene TRBJ2-5, with 7 positions matching TRBD1. Germline V gene sequence: CDR1 SGDLS, CDR2 YYNGEE. The V and J ends lost 2 bases and 4 bases, in that order; junction bases with no gene match: 2. This CDR3 is built from 13 residues. The CDR3 DNA follows: TGTGCCAGCAGCGTCCGACAGGGAGAGACCCAGTACTTC. It translates to CASSVRQGETQYF.

This clone was seen once. The chain links TRBV28 to TRBJ1-5; 8 bases agree with TRBD1. Germline values: CDR1 MDHEN, CDR2 SYDVKM. There are 16 residues in the CDR3. V lost 4 bases and J lost 5; bases outside the gene matches: 10. CDR3 loop: CASSSPRTGSHQPQHF. CDR3 coding DNA: TGTGCCAGCAGTTCCCCCCGGACAGGGAGTCATCAGCCCCAGCATTTT.

The chain is built from TRBV12-5 and TRBJ2-3; 8 bases fit TRBD2. The CDR3 is 13 amino acids. Germline V gene data show CDR1 as LGHNT and CDR2 as FRNRAP. V was clipped by 5 bases and J by 6 bases; unmatched bases: 4. CDR3 region: CASGDGGADTQYF. The CDR3 DNA follows: TGTGCTAGTGGTGACGGGGGGGCGGATACGCAGTATTTT.